Below, 13 T cell receptor beta chains from the same sample are listed, as sequenced in a study of blood T cell repertoires in COVID-19. The protocol was immunoSEQ multiplex PCR, while the TCRdb copy is restricted to in-frame clones and leaves out a portion. The sample has a few hundred thousand clones; roughly 90% are singletons. Material: peripheral blood. These receptors all come from a woman aged 25 to 39 with COVID-19, enrolled during active disease.

This clone came up a few times. The V and J genes are TRBV2 and TRBJ1-1, with D unclear. Germline V lookup: CDR1 SNHLY, CDR2 FYNNEI. Trimming left V 9 bases short and J 4 bases short, with 15 bases between. This CDR3 comprises 13 residues. The DNA for the CDR3 is TGTGCCAGGGGAGGGTATTTGGGCACTGAAGCTTTCTTT. Residues: CARGGYLGTEAFF.

The chain is built from TRBV6-2 or TRBV6-3 and TRBJ1-5; D gene ambiguous. CDR3 length: 16 residues. Germline lookup yields CDR1 MNHEY and CDR2 SVGEGT. The germline V and J ends were trimmed by 0 bases and 3 bases, with 12 bases remaining between them. This chain's CDR3 is CASSYSLSDPNQPQHF. The CDR3 DNA is TGTGCCAGCAGTTACTCACTATCCGACCCCAATCAGCCCCAGCATTTT.

The V and J genes are TRBV6-1 and TRBJ1-5, with D hard to call. The germline V gene has CDR1 MNHNS and CDR2 SASEGT. V was trimmed by 1 base and J by 2 bases, leaving 12 bases between them. The CDR3 is 16 residues long. The CDR3 loop is CASSEVWSVGNQPQHF. DNA of the CDR3: TGTGCCAGCAGTGAAGTTTGGTCGGTCGGCAATCAGCCCCAGCATTTT.

The V gene is TRBV30, the J gene TRBJ1-1, with D hard to call. The CDR3 extends over 11 amino acids. Germline CDR1 is GTSNPN and CDR2 is SVGIG (reference sequence). Between the trimmed V and J ends, which lost 2 bases and 8 bases, there was a span of 9 bases. The CDR3 region is CAWSTVHEAFF. For the CDR3, the DNA is TGTGCCTGGAGTACGGTTCACGAAGCTTTCTTT.

This sequence joins TRBV27 and TRBJ1-5, with 8 positions matching TRBD1. The CDR3 is made up of 14 amino acids. V shed 2 bases, J shed 7 bases, and the junction held 4 bases outside the gene matches. Germline V CDR1 and CDR2: MNHEY, SMNVEV (reference sequence). This CDR3 reads CASSLQGARQPQHF. CDR3 coding DNA: TGTGCCAGCAGTTTACAGGGGGCCCGACAGCCCCAGCATTTT.

The table lists this clone with a few counts. The chain is built from TRBV29-1 and TRBJ2-5, with D uncertain. V was trimmed by 5 bases and J by 2 bases, leaving 9 bases between them. Germline V gene lookup returns CDR1 SQVTM and CDR2 ANQGSEA. The CDR3 runs 12 residues. In nucleotides, the CDR3 is TGCAGCGTTCGGAACAGTCAAGAGACCCAGTACTTC. Translation gives CSVRNSQETQYF.

This chain uses TRBV11-3 with TRBJ2-1; 9 nucleotides line up with TRBD2. V lost 4 bases to trimming and J lost 9 bases; unmatched junction nucleotides: 7. CDR1 is SGHNT and CDR2 is YENEEA in the germline V gene. The CDR3 consists of 14 residues. The CDR3 DNA follows: TGTGCCAGCAGCTCAGCGGGAGGATCTAGTGAGCAGTTCTTC. Translating it yields CASSSAGGSSEQFF.

This chain uses TRBV4-1 with TRBJ1-4; TRBD1 matches 7 bases. The germline V gene encodes CDR1 MGHRA and CDR2 YSYEKL. This CDR3 comprises 14 residues. The V and J ends lost 4 bases and 11 bases, in that order; junction bases with no gene match: 10. Written as DNA, the CDR3 is TGCGCCAGCAGCCCCCAGCCGACAGGGCAGAAACTGTTTTTT. Amino acid sequence: CASSPQPTGQKLFF.

V usage is TRBV6-2 or TRBV6-3 and J usage is TRBJ1-5; possible D gene TRBD1, 6 bases. Deletions cut 5 bases from V and 9 bases from J, with 8 bases between. Germline CDR1 is MNHEY and CDR2 is SVGEGT. CDR3 size: 11 residues. The CDR3 DNA is TGTGCCAGCAGTGTCAGGGGGCCCCAGCATTTT. Protein sequence: CASSVRGPQHF.

This chain links TRBV27 with TRBJ2-3; 7 bases line up with TRBD1. The V and J ends lost 1 base and 1 base, in that order; junction bases with no gene match: 2. Per germline, CDR1 MNHEY and CDR2 SMNVEV (reference sequence). The CDR3 totals 15 residues. CDR3 coding DNA: TGTGCCAGCAGTTTATGGCAGGGGGGCACAGATACGCAGTATTTT. This sequence encodes CASSLWQGGTDTQYF.

This clone occurred once. The gene calls are TRBV5-1 and TRBJ1-4; D possibly corresponds to TRBD1 (6 bases). Between the trimmed V and J ends, which lost 4 bases and 3 bases, there was a span of 13 bases. Per germline, CDR1 SGHRS and CDR2 YFSETQ. The CDR3 has 15 amino acids. The CDR3: CASSLEDSPNEKLFF. The CDR3 nucleotides are TGCGCCAGCAGCCTCGAGGACAGTCCTAATGAAAAACTGTTTTTT.

DNA for the CDR3: TGTGCCAGCAGCTTAGAGGGCAGGGTACACGAAAAACTGTTTTTT. This encodes CASSLEGRVHEKLFF. V is TRBV7-9 and J is TRBJ1-4; tentatively, D is TRBD1 (5 bases). This CDR3 contains 15 residues. Per the germline V gene, CDR1 is SEHNR and CDR2 is FQNEAQ (reference sequence). The V gene lost 1 base and the J gene lost 8 bases, with 14 bases spanning the gap.

This clone is a singleton in its sample. The rearrangement uses TRBV10-1 and TRBJ2-1; D might be TRBD1 (6 bases). Germline assignment: CDR1 WNHNN and CDR2 SYGVQD (reference sequence). The CDR3 covers 16 residues. V lost 3 bases to trimming and J lost 0 bases, with 12 bases between them. CDR3 protein: CASSDRWTASYNEQFF. Here the CDR3 DNA reads TGCGCCAGCAGTGATCGTTGGACAGCCTCCTACAATGAGCAGTTCTTC.